Listed below are T cell receptor beta chains from one sample, sequenced in a study of beta chain features in type 1 diabetes. This table comes from immunoSEQ multiplex PCR, and its TCRdb copy is limited to in-frame clones, with some not included. The sample has under 300,000 clones, around 25% seen once; the top ten hold about 0.011%. The sample was naive CD4+ T cells from blood. The origin of the receptors is a woman in her twenties or thirties with type 1 diabetes. CDR3s leave out the opening cysteine and the closing phenylalanine or tryptophan.

J gene | V gene | CDR3 protein
TRBJ2-7 | TRBV11-1 | ASSSTGAATYEQY
TRBJ1-2 | TRBV30 | AWSSLIQGYGYT
TRBJ2-3 | TRBV30 | AWSSAGLLSRASTDTQY
TRBJ1-2 | TRBV7-9 | ASSWDRGDGYT
TRBJ2-5 | TRBV28 | ASRAQETQY
TRBJ2-5 | TRBV9 | ASSAGVEETQY
TRBJ2-7 | TRBV4-1 | ASSLKDRGTYEQY
TRBJ2-1 | TRBV30 | AWSATFILAGNNEQF
TRBJ2-3 | TRBV7-8 | ASSGGTGVQGTDTQY
TRBJ2-3 | TRBV2 | ASGGQGHTDTQY
TRBJ2-6 | TRBV29-1 | SVERVSGANVLT
TRBJ2-7 | TRBV18 | ASSPRSGSYEQY